Sequencing of this T cell receptor (beta chain) was carried out in a study of CD4+ T cells in melanoma (dated by TCRdb to 2021 to 2024). For the study in its entirety: The study examined neoantigen-specific CD4+ T cells in human melanoma.

Libraries were built with the immunoSEQ multiplex PCR assay. The immuneACCESS repertoire file appears here via TCRdb, limited to in-frame rearrangements. These files lack a portion of the clones; in checked studies, under half of the deficit traces to unresolved V genes, and the cause of the others is not known. In this sample the table shows fewer than 20,000 clones, roughly three quarters of which occur a single time. 12% of the sample is in the top ten clones. CDR3 length: 17 amino acids, cysteine to phenylalanine. The read is trimmed to its CDR3 DNA, 51 bases read in frame from base 1. CDR1 SGDLS and CDR2 YYNGEE are derived from the germline V gene. The trim is 0 bases for V and 0 bases for J, with a gap of 13 bases between the germline ends. A word on this clone: What antigen it recognizes has not been identified. Per-base quality was not reported, and no clone a single base away is much larger than it.

Patients with melanoma were used as donors. What the research found in general, with its limitations: The report described a correlation between neoantigen-specific CD4+ T cells and the function of CD8+ T cells, macrophages and B cells. Neoantigen-specific CD4+ T cells in melanoma were reported to show diverse differentiation states.

Specimen: cells from a culture (not recorded whether cultured in vitro). The chain is assembled from TRBV9 and TRBJ1-3, and the D gene may be TRBD1, 5 bases matching. The receptor comes from a human donor with melanoma. The CDR3 is CASSVGLQGNSGNTIYF. The nucleotide sequence is TGTGCCAGCAGCGTAGGACTTCAGGGTAACTCTGGAAACACCATATATTTT.